This T cell receptor beta chain was obtained from a study of spatial heterogeneity in lung cancer. Study-level information: Sequence detection consistently recorded a greater number of beta-chain than alpha-chain sequences. Notes on the study in general: More often at tumor resection than at routine follow-up, ubiquitous expanded tumor TCRs were detected in the blood.

This clonotype was recorded at least ten times. Its antigen is unknown. TCR cDNA molecules each had a unique molecular identifier. TCRdb re-analysed the 5' RACE reads in MiXCR, keeping a single row per CDR3 protein. The table records under 50,000 distinct CDR3 sequences, 4% to 6% of them present only once. This sample's time point: sample taken at primary tumor resection. No cells were sorted before sequencing. The whole RNA sequenced was extracted from tumor, nontumor lung or frozen PBMC. Donors were some 72 untreated early-stage non-small cell lung cancer patients. V was clipped by 0 bases and J by 4 bases; unmatched bases: 20. This CDR3 region has 23 residues. From germline, CDR1 is MGHRA and CDR2 YSYEKL.

The genes are TRBV4-1 and TRBJ2-3, with TRBD2 matching 15 bases. The material sequenced was PBMCs, taken at surgery. This clonotype was sampled from a female donor with early-stage non-small cell lung cancer. The CDR3 coding sequence is TGCGCCAGCAGCCAAGAGACCGGACCGGGACTAGCGGGGGGCCGAGAGCCTTCAGATACGCAGTATTTT. Translating gives CASSQETGPGLAGGREPSDTQYF.